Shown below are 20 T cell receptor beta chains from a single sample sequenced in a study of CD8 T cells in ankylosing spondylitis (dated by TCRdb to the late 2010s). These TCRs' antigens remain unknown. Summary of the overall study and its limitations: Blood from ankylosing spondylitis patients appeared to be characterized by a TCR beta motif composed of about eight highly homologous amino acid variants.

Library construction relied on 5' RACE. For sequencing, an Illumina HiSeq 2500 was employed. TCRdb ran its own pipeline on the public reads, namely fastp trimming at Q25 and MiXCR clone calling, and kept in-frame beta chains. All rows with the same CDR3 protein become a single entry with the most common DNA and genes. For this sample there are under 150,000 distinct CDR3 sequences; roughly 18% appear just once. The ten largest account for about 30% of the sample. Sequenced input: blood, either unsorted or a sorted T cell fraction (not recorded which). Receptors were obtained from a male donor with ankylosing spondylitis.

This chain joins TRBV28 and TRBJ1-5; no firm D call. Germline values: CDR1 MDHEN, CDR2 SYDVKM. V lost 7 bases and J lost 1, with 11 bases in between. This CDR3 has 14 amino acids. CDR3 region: CASIHPESNQPQHF. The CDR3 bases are TGTGCCAGCATACACCCTGAGAGCAATCAGCCCCAGCATTTT.

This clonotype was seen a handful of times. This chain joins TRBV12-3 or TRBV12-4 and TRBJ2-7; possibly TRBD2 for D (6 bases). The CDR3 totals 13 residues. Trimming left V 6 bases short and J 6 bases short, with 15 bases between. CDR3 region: CASSNPGVREQYF. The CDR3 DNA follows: TGTGCCAGCAGCAACCCGGGAGTTCGCGAGCAGTACTTC.

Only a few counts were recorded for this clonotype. CDR3 coding DNA: TGTGCCAGCAGCCAAGATCTGGGACATGGGGATGAAAAACTGTTTTTT. It is translated as CASSQDLGHGDEKLFF. The chain joins TRBV3-1 to TRBJ1-4; possible D gene TRBD1, 6 bases. V lost 0 bases to trimming and J lost 6 bases, with 14 bases between them. CDR3 size: 16 residues. Germline CDR1 reads LGHDT; CDR2 reads YNNKEL (reference sequence).

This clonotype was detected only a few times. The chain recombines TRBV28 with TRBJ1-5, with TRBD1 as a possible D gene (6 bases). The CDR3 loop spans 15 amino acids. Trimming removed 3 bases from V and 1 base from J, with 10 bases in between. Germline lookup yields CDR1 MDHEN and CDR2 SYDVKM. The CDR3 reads CASSLQGRSNQPQHF. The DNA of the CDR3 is TGTGCCAGCAGTTTGCAGGGGAGGAGCAATCAGCCCCAGCATTTT.

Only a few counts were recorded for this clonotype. The CDR3 region has the DNA TGTGCCAGCAGCGAAGAGACAGGGGCCTACGAGCAGTACTTC. Its translation: CASSEETGAYEQYF. The chain recombines TRBV7-9 with TRBJ2-7, with TRBD1 identical over 8 bases. This CDR3 is 14 amino acids long. The V gene's germline CDR1 is SEHNR and CDR2 FQNEAQ (reference sequence). After removal of 5 bases from V and 2 bases from J, the junction contained 5 bases not matched to a gene.

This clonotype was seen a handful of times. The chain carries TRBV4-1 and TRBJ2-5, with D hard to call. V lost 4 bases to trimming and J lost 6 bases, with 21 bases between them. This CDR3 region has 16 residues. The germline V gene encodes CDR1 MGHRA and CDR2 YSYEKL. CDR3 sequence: CASSPRTGPDVKTQYF. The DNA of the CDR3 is TGCGCCAGCAGCCCACGGACGGGCCCCGACGTGAAGACCCAGTACTTC.

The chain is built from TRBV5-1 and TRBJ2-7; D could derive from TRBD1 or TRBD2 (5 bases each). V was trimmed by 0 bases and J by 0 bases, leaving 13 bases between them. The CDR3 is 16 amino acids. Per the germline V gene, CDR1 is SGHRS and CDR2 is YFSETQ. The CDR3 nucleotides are TGCGCCAGCAGCTTGGTTGGGGCAGGGAGCTCCTACGAGCAGTACTTC. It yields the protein CASSLVGAGSSYEQYF.

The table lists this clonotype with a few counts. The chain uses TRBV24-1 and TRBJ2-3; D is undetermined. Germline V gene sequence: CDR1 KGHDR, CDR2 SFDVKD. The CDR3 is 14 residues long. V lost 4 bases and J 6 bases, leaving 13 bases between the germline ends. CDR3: CATSEDGPEDTQYF. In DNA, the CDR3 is TGTGCCACCAGTGAGGACGGACCCGAGGATACGCAGTATTTT.

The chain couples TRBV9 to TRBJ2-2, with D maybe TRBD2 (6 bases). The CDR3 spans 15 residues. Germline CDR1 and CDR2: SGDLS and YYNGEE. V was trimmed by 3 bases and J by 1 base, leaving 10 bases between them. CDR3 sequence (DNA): TGTGCCAGCAGCGGATCTAGCGAGAACACCGGGGAGCTGTTTTTT. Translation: CASSGSSENTGELFF. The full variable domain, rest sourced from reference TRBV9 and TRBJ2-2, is DSGVTQTPKHLITATGQRVTLRCSPRSGDLSVYWYQQSLDQGLQFLIQYYNGEERAKGNILERFSAQQFPDLHSELNLSSLELGDSALYFCASSGSSENTGELFFGEGSRLTVL.

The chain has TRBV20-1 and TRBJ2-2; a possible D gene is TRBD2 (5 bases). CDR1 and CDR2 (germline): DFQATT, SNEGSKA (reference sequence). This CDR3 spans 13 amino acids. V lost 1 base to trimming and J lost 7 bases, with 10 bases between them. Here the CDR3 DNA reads TGCAGTGCTAGAGCGTCGCGGGTCGGGGAGCTGTTTTTT. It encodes CSARASRVGELFF.

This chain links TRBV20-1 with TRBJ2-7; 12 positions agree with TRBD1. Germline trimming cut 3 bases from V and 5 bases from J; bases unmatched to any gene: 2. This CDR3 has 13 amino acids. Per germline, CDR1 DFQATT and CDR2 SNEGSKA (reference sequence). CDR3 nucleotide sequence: TGCAGTGCTAGGGGACAGGGGGCAAACGAGCAGTACTTC. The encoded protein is CSARGQGANEQYF.

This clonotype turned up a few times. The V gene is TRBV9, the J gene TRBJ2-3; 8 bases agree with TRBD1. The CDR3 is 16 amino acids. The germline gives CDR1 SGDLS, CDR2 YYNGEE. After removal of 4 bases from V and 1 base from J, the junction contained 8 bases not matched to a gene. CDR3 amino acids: CASSPPTGDGTDTQYF. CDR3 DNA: TGTGCCAGCAGCCCACCGACAGGGGACGGCACAGATACGCAGTATTTT.

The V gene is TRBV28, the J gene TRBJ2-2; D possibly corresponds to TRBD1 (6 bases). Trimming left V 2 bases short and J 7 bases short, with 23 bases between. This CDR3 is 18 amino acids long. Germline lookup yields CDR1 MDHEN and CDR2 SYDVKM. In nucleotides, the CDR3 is TGTGCCAGCAGTTTACTGCAGGGGCTGTTCGAAGCGGACGGGGAGCTGTTTTTT. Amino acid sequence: CASSLLQGLFEADGELFF.

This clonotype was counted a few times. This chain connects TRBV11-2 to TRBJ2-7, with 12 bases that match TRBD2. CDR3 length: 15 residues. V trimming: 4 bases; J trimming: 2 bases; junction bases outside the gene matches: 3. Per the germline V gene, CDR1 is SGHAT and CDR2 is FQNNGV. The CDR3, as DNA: TGTGCCAGCAGCTACCGGACTAGCGGGGCCTACGAGCAGTACTTC. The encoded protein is CASSYRTSGAYEQYF. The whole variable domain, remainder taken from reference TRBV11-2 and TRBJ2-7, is EAGVAQSPRYKIIEKRQSVAFWCNPISGHATLYWYQQILGQGPKLLIQFQNNGVVDDSQLPKDRFSAERLKGVDSTLKIQPAKLEDSAVYLCASSYRTSGAYEQYFGPGTRLTVT.

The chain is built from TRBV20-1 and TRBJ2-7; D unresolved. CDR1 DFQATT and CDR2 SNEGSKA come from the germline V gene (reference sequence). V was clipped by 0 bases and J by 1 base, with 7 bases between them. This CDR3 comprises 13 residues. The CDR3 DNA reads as TGCAGTGCTAGAGATGGGCATTCCTACGAGCAGTACTTC. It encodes CSARDGHSYEQYF.

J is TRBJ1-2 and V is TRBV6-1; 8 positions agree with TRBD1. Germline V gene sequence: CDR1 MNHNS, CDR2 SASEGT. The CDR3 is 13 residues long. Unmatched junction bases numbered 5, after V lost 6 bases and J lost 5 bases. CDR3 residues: CASSAGQEYGYTF. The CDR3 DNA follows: TGTGCCAGCAGCGCGGGACAGGAGTATGGCTACACCTTC.

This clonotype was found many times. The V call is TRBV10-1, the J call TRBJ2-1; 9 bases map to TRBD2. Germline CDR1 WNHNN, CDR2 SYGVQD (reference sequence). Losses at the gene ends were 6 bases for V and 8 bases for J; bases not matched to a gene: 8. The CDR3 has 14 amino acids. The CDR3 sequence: CASSARREGDEQFF. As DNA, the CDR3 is TGCGCCAGCAGCGCTAGGCGGGAGGGCGATGAGCAGTTCTTC.

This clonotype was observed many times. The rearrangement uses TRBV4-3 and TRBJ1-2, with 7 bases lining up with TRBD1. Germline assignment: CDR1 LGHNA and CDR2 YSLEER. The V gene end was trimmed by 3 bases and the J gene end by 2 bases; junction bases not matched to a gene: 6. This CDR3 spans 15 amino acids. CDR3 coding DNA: TGCGCCAGCAGCCAGTTTGAGGGACAGAACTATGGCTACACCTTC. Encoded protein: CASSQFEGQNYGYTF.

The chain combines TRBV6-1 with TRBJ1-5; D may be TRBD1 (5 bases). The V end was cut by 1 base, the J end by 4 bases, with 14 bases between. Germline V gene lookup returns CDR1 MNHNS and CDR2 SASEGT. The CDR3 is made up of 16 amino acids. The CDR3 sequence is CASSEGRWQGNQPQHF. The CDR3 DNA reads TGTGCCAGCAGTGAAGGGCGATGGCAGGGAAATCAGCCCCAGCATTTT.

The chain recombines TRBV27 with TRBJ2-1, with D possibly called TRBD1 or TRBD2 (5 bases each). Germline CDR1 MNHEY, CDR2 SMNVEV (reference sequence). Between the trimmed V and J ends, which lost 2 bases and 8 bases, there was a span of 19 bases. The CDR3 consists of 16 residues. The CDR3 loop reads CASSLRSGTGLDEQFF. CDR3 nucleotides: TGTGCCAGCAGTTTACGGTCGGGGACGGGTTTAGATGAGCAGTTCTTC.